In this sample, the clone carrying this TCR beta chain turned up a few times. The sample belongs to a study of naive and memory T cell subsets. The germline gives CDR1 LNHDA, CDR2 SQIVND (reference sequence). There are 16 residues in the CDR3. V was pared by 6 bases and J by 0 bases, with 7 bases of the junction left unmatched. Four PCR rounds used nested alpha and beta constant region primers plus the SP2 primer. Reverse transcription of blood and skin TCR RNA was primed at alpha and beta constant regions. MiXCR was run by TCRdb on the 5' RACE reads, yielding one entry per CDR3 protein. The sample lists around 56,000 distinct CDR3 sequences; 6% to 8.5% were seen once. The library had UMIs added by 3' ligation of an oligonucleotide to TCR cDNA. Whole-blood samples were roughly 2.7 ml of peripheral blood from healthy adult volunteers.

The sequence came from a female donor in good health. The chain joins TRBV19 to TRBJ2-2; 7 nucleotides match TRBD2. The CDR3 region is CASRPRGGTNTGELFF. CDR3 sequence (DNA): TGTGCCAGTAGGCCACGGGGAGGGACGAACACCGGGGAGCTGTTTTTT.